Listed below are T cell receptor beta chains from one sample, sequenced in a study of cytomegalovirus exposure and HLA in healthy donors. The repertoire was sequenced with immunoSEQ multiplex PCR; TCRdb's copy has only in-frame clones and lacks some. Among 160,000 or so clones listed, 60% to 85% were seen once. The source material was PBMCs. All receptors come from a man aged 35 to 55 in good health and CMV-seronegative. CDR3s include the opening cysteine and the closing phenylalanine or tryptophan. The D gene is left open where the match is weak. Clone size is shown for a subset of rows, as once, few, many or a class of expanded clone.

J gene	CDR3 length	clone size	D gene	V gene	CDR3 DNA	CDR3 protein
TRBJ2-2	12	few	NA	TRBV7-2	TGTGCCAGCGGCAGGACAGCCGGGGAGCTGTTTTTT	CASGRTAGELFF
TRBJ1-2	15	NA	TRBD1	TRBV30	TGTGCCTGGAGTGCCAACAGGGGCTTGGACTATGGCTACACCTTC	CAWSANRGLDYGYTF
TRBJ2-4	13	NA	NA	TRBV27	TGTGCCAGCAGTTTAGAGCCGCCAAACATTCAGTACTTC	CASSLEPPNIQYF
TRBJ2-7	14	NA	NA	TRBV5-6	TGTGCCAGCAGCTGGGGGCAGGGATTCTACGAGCAGTACTTC	CASSWGQGFYEQYF
TRBJ2-3	17	once	TRBD2	TRBV4-3	TGCGCCAGCAGCCAAGATCTTTCGGGAGGGCCCCCAGATACGCAGTATTTT	CASSQDLSGGPPDTQYF
TRBJ2-5	14	NA	NA	TRBV19	TGTGCCAGTAGTCCCCGAGCATCCCAAGAGACCCAGTACTTC	CASSPRASQETQYF
TRBJ1-1	14	NA	NA	TRBV7-2	TGTGCCAGCAGCTTAGCGACAGGGAACACTGAAGCTTTCTTT	CASSLATGNTEAFF
TRBJ2-7	14	NA	NA	TRBV5-8	TGTGCCAGCCTGATCTCGGGACATTTATACGAGCAGTACTTC	CASLISGHLYEQYF
TRBJ2-1	16	NA	TRBD1	TRBV19	TGTGCCAGTAGTACACAGGGGGGTTCCTCCTACAATGAGCAGTTCTTC	CASSTQGGSSYNEQFF
TRBJ2-7	16	NA	NA	TRBV7-6	TGTGCCAGCAGCTTGTCCCGGGACTTTAGCTCCTACGAGCAGTACTTC	CASSLSRDFSSYEQYF
TRBJ1-2	18	NA	TRBD1	TRBV25-1	TGTGCCAGCAGTGAATGCGACAGGGGGCGCAGTCCAGTCTATGGCTACACCTTC	CASSECDRGRSPVYGYTF
TRBJ1-1	13	NA	NA	TRBV10-1	TGCGCCAGCAGTGACGGGGGGGCGGGTGAAGCTTTCTTT	CASSDGGAGEAFF
TRBJ2-3	10	NA	NA	TRBV7-2	TGTGCCAGCAGATCGGATACGCAGTATTTT	CASRSDTQYF
TRBJ2-5	15	NA	TRBD2	TRBV6-5	TGTGCCAGCACCTCACCTAGCGGGGGGTCAGAGACCCAGTACTTC	CASTSPSGGSETQYF
TRBJ1-1	14	NA	NA	TRBV7-6	TGTGCCAGCAGCTTGACAGCGACGAACACTGAAGCTTTCTTT	CASSLTATNTEAFF
TRBJ1-4	16	NA	TRBD1	TRBV7-9	TGTGCCAGCAGCTTAGGAAGGACAGGGGGACTTCAAAAACTGTTTTTT	CASSLGRTGGLQKLFF
TRBJ1-2	14	NA	NA	TRBV7-2	TGTGCCAGCAGCTTAGGGGAGTGGAGTCGGGGCTACACCTTC	CASSLGEWSRGYTF
TRBJ2-7	15	few	TRBD1	TRBV28	TGTGCCAGCAGTTTACCTCCCCGGACAGGGAGAGAGCAGTACTTC	CASSLPPRTGREQYF
TRBJ2-2	14	NA	TRBD1	TRBV10-1	TGCGCCAGCAGTGAGGGGACAGGGTCCGGGGAGCTGTTTTTT	CASSEGTGSGELFF
TRBJ2-3	19	NA	TRBD2	TRBV7-9	TGTGCCAGCAGCTTACTCGTGGGCGGGGGGCTGATTAGGGCAGATACGCAGTATTTT	CASSLLVGGGLIRADTQYF
TRBJ1-3	14	NA	NA	TRBV6-5	TGTGCCAGCAGTTACCGGACAGCTGGAAACACCATATATTTT	CASSYRTAGNTIYF
TRBJ1-6	15	NA	NA	TRBV15	TGTGCCACCAGCAGAGATCACAGCCAAAATTCACCCCTCCACTTT	CATSRDHSQNSPLHF
TRBJ2-7	15	NA	TRBD1	TRBV25-1	TGTGCCAGCAGTGAATTGGACAGGGTCTCCTACGAGCAGTACTTC	CASSELDRVSYEQYF
TRBJ2-5	13	NA	NA	TRBV10-3	TGTGCCATCAGTGAGTCCCCACGGGAGACCCAGTACTTC	CAISESPRETQYF
TRBJ2-1	15	NA	NA	TRBV1	TGCACCAGGTTACTAGCGGGGAATGCCGACAATGAGCAGTTCTTC	CTRLLAGNADNEQFF
TRBJ1-2	13	once	TRBD1	TRBV7-2	TGTGCCAGCAGCTCCACAGGGGGCTATGGCTACACCTTC	CASSSTGGYGYTF
TRBJ1-2	16	NA	TRBD1	TRBV6-5	TGTGCCAGCAGTTCGGTCAACAGGGGGCATGTGGATGGCTACACCTTC	CASSSVNRGHVDGYTF
TRBJ1-1	13	NA	TRBD1	TRBV19	TGTGCCAGTAGGGAGGGGGCCGGCACTGAAGCTTTCTTT	CASREGAGTEAFF
TRBJ2-1	15	NA	TRBD1	TRBV6-5	TGTGCCAGCAAAGACCCGGGACAGGGCAGGAATGAGCAGTTCTTC	CASKDPGQGRNEQFF
TRBJ2-5	12	NA	NA	TRBV29-1	TGCAGCATAAGACAGAGCCAAGAGACCCAGTACTTC	CSIRQSQETQYF
TRBJ2-1	16	once	NA	TRBV5-4	TGTGCCAGCAGCGCGGGACTCCCGTTCGCCTACAATGAGCAGTTCTTC	CASSAGLPFAYNEQFF
TRBJ2-7	15	NA	NA	TRBV27	TGTGCCAGCACCCTACGAGGTAGCGGATTCTACGAGCAGTACTTC	CASTLRGSGFYEQYF
TRBJ1-3	16	NA	NA	TRBV5-6	TGTGCCAGCAGCTCCCTCGGGGGACCCTCTGGAAACACCATATATTTT	CASSSLGGPSGNTIYF
TRBJ2-2	16	few	NA	TRBV7-3	TGTGCCAGCAGCTTGCAGGCTACGTCGAACACCGGGGAGCTGTTTTTT	CASSLQATSNTGELFF
TRBJ2-1	15	NA	TRBD2	TRBV6-5	TGTGCCAGCAGGAAGGGACTAGCTAACTACAATGAGCAGTTCTTC	CASRKGLANYNEQFF
TRBJ2-2	16	few	NA	TRBV5-4	TGTGCCAGCAGCCCAACGGGGATAGCGAACACCGGGGAGCTGTTTTTT	CASSPTGIANTGELFF
TRBJ2-3	16	NA	TRBD2	TRBV19	TGTGCCAGTAGTATTGCCGGGAGGGCCTTTGGAGATACGCAGTATTTT	CASSIAGRAFGDTQYF
TRBJ1-1	15	NA	NA	TRBV4-3	TGCGCCAGCAGCCAAGAGTGGCTAACAGGCGCTGAAGCTTTCTTT	CASSQEWLTGAEAFF
TRBJ1-6	17	NA	TRBD1	TRBV5-1	TGCGCCAGCACCCCGGGACAGGGGGCGTCCTATAATTCACCCCTCCACTTT	CASTPGQGASYNSPLHF
TRBJ2-4	17	NA	NA	TRBV7-9	TGTGCCAGCAGCTCTGGGGGGAGCGGAAGGGAGCAAAACATTCAGTACTTC	CASSSGGSGREQNIQYF
TRBJ2-7	15	NA	NA	TRBV7-2	TGTGCCAGCAGCTCGGAGGTGCGACCCTTCTACGAGCAGTACTTC	CASSSEVRPFYEQYF
TRBJ1-5	16	NA	NA	TRBV5-6	TGTGCCAGCAGCACTACAGGGAAATATAGCAATCAGCCCCAGCATTTT	CASSTTGKYSNQPQHF
TRBJ2-3	13	NA	NA	TRBV19	TGTGCGACCCGTTCGGGACAAACAGATACGCAGTATTTT	CATRSGQTDTQYF
TRBJ2-1	16	NA	TRBD2	TRBV5-4	TGTGCCAGCAGCTCCCTAGGTAGCGGGAGGGTCCAGAACCAGTTCTTC	CASSSLGSGRVQNQFF
TRBJ2-1	13	NA	NA	TRBV5-6	TGTGCCAGCAGCTTGGCCACTGACAATGAGCAGTTCTTC	CASSLATDNEQFF
TRBJ1-2	12	NA	TRBD1	TRBV11-2	TGTGCCAGCAGCTTACAGGGGGTTGGCTACACCTTC	CASSLQGVGYTF
TRBJ1-4	14	NA	NA	TRBV2	TGTGCCAGCACCCTGGTCCTCCAGGGTGAAAAACTGTTTTTT	CASTLVLQGEKLFF
TRBJ1-1	13	NA	NA	TRBV18	TGTGCCAGCACGGGAGAGAGGAACACTGAAGCTTTCTTT	CASTGERNTEAFF
TRBJ2-7	17	NA	TRBD2	TRBV7-6	TGTGCCAGCAGCCCTCGACTAGCGGGAGGCCAAAGGGACGAGCAGTACTTC	CASSPRLAGGQRDEQYF